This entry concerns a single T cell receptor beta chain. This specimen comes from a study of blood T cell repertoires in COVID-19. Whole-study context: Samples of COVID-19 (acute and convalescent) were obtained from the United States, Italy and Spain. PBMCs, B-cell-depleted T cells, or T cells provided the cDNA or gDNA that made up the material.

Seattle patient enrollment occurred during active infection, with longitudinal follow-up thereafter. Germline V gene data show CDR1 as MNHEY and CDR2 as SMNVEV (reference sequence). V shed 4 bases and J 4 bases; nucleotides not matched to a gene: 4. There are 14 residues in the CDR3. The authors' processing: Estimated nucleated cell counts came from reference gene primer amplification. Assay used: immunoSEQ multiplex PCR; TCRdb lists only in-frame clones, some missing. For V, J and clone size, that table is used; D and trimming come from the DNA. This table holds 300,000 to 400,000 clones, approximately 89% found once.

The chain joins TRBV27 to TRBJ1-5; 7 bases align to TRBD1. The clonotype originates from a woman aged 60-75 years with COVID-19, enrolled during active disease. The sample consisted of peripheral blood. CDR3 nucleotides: TGTGCCAGCAGTTCAGGGGGTTGGAATCAGCCCCAGCATTTT. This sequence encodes CASSSGGWNQPQHF.